This is a list of T cell receptor beta chains from one sample in a study of somatic mutations in cytotoxic T cells in rheumatoid arthritis. The table came from immunoSEQ multiplex PCR; TCRdb's copy has only in-frame clones and leaves some out. This table holds approximately 4,200 clones, 80% to 90% found once. The sample taken for sequencing was CD8+ T cells sorted from blood. These receptors came from a woman in her seventies with rheumatoid arthritis. Each CDR3 is given with its conserved first and last residue. A D gene is named only where the DNA matches it firmly. Clone size, where shown, is once, few, many, or a class for clones that have expanded.

V gene	J gene	D gene	clone size	CDR3 DNA	CDR3 protein
TRBV6-1	TRBJ2-7	TRBD2	NA	TGTGCCAGCAGTGACCCGACTAGCGGGATGAACGAGCAGTACTTC	CASSDPTSGMNEQYF
TRBV11-2	TRBJ2-1	TRBD1	NA	TGTGCCAGCAGCCGAGACAGGGGAACCTACAATGAGCAGTTCTTC	CASSRDRGTYNEQFF
TRBV9	TRBJ2-7	NA	NA	TGTGCCAGCAGCGCTTATGGGGGGGGCAGGTACGAGCAGTACTTC	CASSAYGGGRYEQYF
TRBV28	TRBJ2-1	TRBD2	NA	TGTGCCAGCAGCCCCGGGACTAGCTTCTCCTACAATGAGCAGTTCTTC	CASSPGTSFSYNEQFF
TRBV6-6	TRBJ2-5	TRBD2	NA	TGTGCCAGCAGTTACGCACTAGCGGACAAAGAGACCCAGTACTTC	CASSYALADKETQYF
TRBV11-3	TRBJ2-1	TRBD2	NA	TGTGCCAGCAGCTCCCCGGGGGGGGCAAGGGGCAATGAGCAGTTCTTC	CASSSPGGARGNEQFF
TRBV9	TRBJ1-4	NA	NA	TGTGCCAGCAGCGTAGGTGGGGGGGCAGAAAAACTGTTTTTT	CASSVGGGAEKLFF
TRBV6-5	TRBJ1-2	NA	NA	TGTGCCAGCAGTTACTCAGAAGGGGGAACCAATGGCTACACCTTC	CASSYSEGGTNGYTF
TRBV10-3	TRBJ2-1	TRBD2	NA	TGTGCCATCAGTGGGGGGGGACTAGCGGGAGAGAGCTCCTACAATGAGCAGTTCTTC	CAISGGGLAGESSYNEQFF
TRBV27	TRBJ2-1	NA	NA	TGTGCCAGCAGTACGACAGGCTCCGCAGTAAATGAGCAGTTCTTC	CASSTTGSAVNEQFF
TRBV19	TRBJ1-6	NA	NA	TGTGCCAGTAGTATTGTGGAGGGGCAGAATTCACCCCTCCACTTT	CASSIVEGQNSPLHF
TRBV1	TRBJ2-2	NA	NA	TGCACCAGCAGCCAAGAAGGTCCTAGAGGGAGGAACACCGGGGAGCTGTTTTTT	CTSSQEGPRGRNTGELFF
TRBV29-1	TRBJ2-7	TRBD2	NA	TGCAGCGTTGAGGGGAGCCGGGGGGACTACGAGCAGTACTTC	CSVEGSRGDYEQYF
TRBV9	TRBJ1-2	NA	NA	TGTGCCAGCAGCTCAGGGGATCCACGAGAATTTTATGGCTACACCTTC	CASSSGDPREFYGYTF
TRBV27	TRBJ1-1	NA	NA	TGTGCCAGCAGTTTATCGGTGCTAAGTGTGGCTGAAGCTTTCTTT	CASSLSVLSVAEAFF
TRBV7-6	TRBJ2-5	NA	NA	TGTGCCAGCAGCTACGGAGACCAAGAGACCCAGTACTTC	CASSYGDQETQYF
TRBV6-5	TRBJ2-5	TRBD2	NA	TGTGCCAGCAGCCGAGGACTAGCGGGACAAGAGACCCAGTACTTC	CASSRGLAGQETQYF
TRBV28	TRBJ2-6	TRBD1	NA	TGTGCCAGCAGTGCCTCTTCCGGGACAGGGTACTCTGGGGCCAACGTCCTGACTTTC	CASSASSGTGYSGANVLTF
TRBV9	TRBJ2-2	TRBD1	NA	TGTGCCAGCAGCTTGAGGACAGGGAGCACCGGGGAGCTGTTTTTT	CASSLRTGSTGELFF
TRBV2	TRBJ2-7	TRBD1	NA	TGTGCCAGCAGTGATAGGGACAGGGGCATCTACGAGCAGTACTTC	CASSDRDRGIYEQYF
TRBV28	TRBJ2-7	NA	NA	TGTGCCAGCAGTTACAGATACGAGCAGTACTTC	CASSYRYEQYF
TRBV19	TRBJ1-5	NA	NA	TGTGCCACCCGAGGACGGGACAATCAGCCCCAGCATTTT	CATRGRDNQPQHF
TRBV5-8	TRBJ2-3	TRBD2	NA	TGTGCCAGCAGCGCTCGGACTAGCGGGTCGGGTGATACGCAGTATTTT	CASSARTSGSGDTQYF
TRBV15	TRBJ2-7	TRBD2	NA	TGTGCCACCAGCATCCGAGCGGGAGCGGGGGAGCAGTACTTC	CATSIRAGAGEQYF
TRBV10-3	TRBJ2-5	TRBD1	few	TGTGCCAGCAGTTCGGGACAGGGGGCGCTGAAGACCCAGTACTTC	CASSSGQGALKTQYF
TRBV7-3	TRBJ2-2	NA	NA	TGTGCCAGCAGCCCAGGGGTACTCCAGTTAACGGCCGGGGAGCTGTTTTTT	CASSPGVLQLTAGELFF
TRBV29-1	TRBJ2-7	NA	NA	TGCAGCGTTTCCCAGGGAGGTGTTTACGAGCAGTACTTC	CSVSQGGVYEQYF
TRBV9	TRBJ2-7	NA	NA	TGTGCCAGCAGCGTTGGGGGGACCTACGAGCAGTACTTC	CASSVGGTYEQYF
TRBV28	TRBJ1-4	NA	NA	TGTGCCAGCAGTTTAAGGCCCAGGGTAACTGAAAAACTGTTTTTT	CASSLRPRVTEKLFF
TRBV20-1	TRBJ2-1	NA	NA	TGCAGTGCTAGAGCCTCGTTGGAGCAGTTCTTC	CSARASLEQFF
TRBV2	TRBJ1-2	NA	NA	TGTGCCAGCAGGGGAAGGAAGCCGGGTCCTTCTAGGGGTTTC	CASRGRKPGPSRGF
TRBV18	TRBJ2-5	NA	NA	TGTGCCAGCTCACAACGTTATACCCCAGGGAATCAAGAGACCCAGTACTTC	CASSQRYTPGNQETQYF
TRBV19	TRBJ2-7	NA	NA	TGTGCCACCTCGGGGGAGGCGTCTACCTACGAGCAGTACTTC	CATSGEASTYEQYF
TRBV6-5	TRBJ2-1	TRBD2	NA	TGTGCCAGTGCCGGGACTAAATACAATGAGCAGTTCTTC	CASAGTKYNEQFF
TRBV7-8	TRBJ2-7	NA	NA	TGTGCCAGCAGCCCAGACACCTACGAGCAGTACTTC	CASSPDTYEQYF
TRBV7-9	TRBJ1-1	NA	NA	TGTGCCAGCAGCTTACCGCCCAGGACATCTCACACTGAAGCTTTCTTT	CASSLPPRTSHTEAFF
TRBV7-8	TRBJ1-2	NA	NA	TGTGCCAGCAGTCCGACAGGCTATGGCTACACCTTC	CASSPTGYGYTF
TRBV28	TRBJ1-2	TRBD1	NA	TGTGCCAGCAGTTTATATGCTCGGACAGGGTTTAACTATGGCTACACCTTC	CASSLYARTGFNYGYTF
TRBV29-1	TRBJ1-5	TRBD1	NA	TGCAGCGTTGAAGAAGGGGGCTCAGGCAATCAGCCCCAGCATTTT	CSVEEGGSGNQPQHF
TRBV7-9	TRBJ1-1	TRBD1	NA	TGTGCCAGCAGCTTACGGGACAGGGCGACTGAAGCTTTCTTT	CASSLRDRATEAFF
TRBV9	TRBJ2-1	NA	NA	TGTGCCAGCAGCGGCCTGGGGGGACCGGTACACAATGAGCAGTTCTTC	CASSGLGGPVHNEQFF
TRBV27	TRBJ2-1	NA	NA	TGTGCCAGCAGTTTAGGAGTTGAGCAGTTCTTC	CASSLGVEQFF
TRBV10-2	TRBJ1-2	TRBD1	NA	TGCGCCAGCAGTGACATGGGACAGGTTAACTATGGCTACACCTTC	CASSDMGQVNYGYTF
TRBV2	TRBJ1-5	NA	NA	TGTGCCAGCAGGGCGACAGGTACCCCCCCACGCAATCAGCCCCAGCATTTT	CASRATGTPPRNQPQHF
TRBV27	TRBJ2-6	TRBD2	NA	TGTGCCAGCAGTTCCCCGCGCGGGAGTAGATCTTCTGGGGCCAACGTCCTGACTTTC	CASSSPRGSRSSGANVLTF
TRBV28	TRBJ2-1	TRBD2	NA	TGTGCCAGCAGTGCCCTAGCGGGAGAGAATGAGCAGTTCTTC	CASSALAGENEQFF
TRBV2	TRBJ2-7	NA	NA	TGTGCCAGCTCTGGAGGCCTCTCATACGAGCAGTACTTC	CASSGGLSYEQYF
TRBV7-9	TRBJ1-2	TRBD1	NA	TGTGCCAGCAGGACAGGGGTGGACTATGGCTACACCTTC	CASRTGVDYGYTF
TRBV28	TRBJ2-5	TRBD2	NA	TGTGCCAGCAGTTCCCTTGAGAGGACTAGCGTGAGCCAAGAGACCCAGTACTTC	CASSSLERTSVSQETQYF
TRBV6-4	TRBJ2-3	TRBD2	NA	TGTGCCAGCAGTGAATCTAGCGGGAGCACAGATACGCAGTATTTT	CASSESSGSTDTQYF
TRBV6-4	TRBJ2-1	TRBD2	NA	TGTGCCAGCAGTCTTTCTAGCGGGAGTAGCAATGAGCAGTTCTTC	CASSLSSGSSNEQFF
TRBV5-1	TRBJ2-2	TRBD1	NA	TGCGCCAGCAGGGGGCAGGGGGCAAGCCGGGAGCTGTTTTTT	CASRGQGASRELFF
TRBV15	TRBJ2-5	TRBD1	once	TGTGCCACCAGCAGAGATGAGGGACAGTTGCCCCAGTACTTC	CATSRDEGQLPQYF